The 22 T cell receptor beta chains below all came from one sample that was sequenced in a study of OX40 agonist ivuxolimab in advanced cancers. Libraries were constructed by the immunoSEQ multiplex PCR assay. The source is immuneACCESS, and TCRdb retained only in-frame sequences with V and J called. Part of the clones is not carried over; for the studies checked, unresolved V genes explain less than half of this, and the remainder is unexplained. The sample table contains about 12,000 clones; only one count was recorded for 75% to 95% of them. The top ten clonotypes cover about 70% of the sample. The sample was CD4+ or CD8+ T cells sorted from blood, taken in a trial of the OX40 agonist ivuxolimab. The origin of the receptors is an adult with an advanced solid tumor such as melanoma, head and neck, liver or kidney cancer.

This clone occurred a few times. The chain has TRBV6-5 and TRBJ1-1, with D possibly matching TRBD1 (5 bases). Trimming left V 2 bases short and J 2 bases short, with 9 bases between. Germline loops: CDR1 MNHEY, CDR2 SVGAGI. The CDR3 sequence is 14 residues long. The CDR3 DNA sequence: TGTGCCAGCAGTTACCAGAGGGGCAACACTGAAGCTTTCTTT. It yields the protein CASSYQRGNTEAFF.

The CDR3 loop is CASSAILGQGAKGNTIYF. The CDR3 DNA sequence: TGTGCCAGCAGCGCAATTTTGGGACAGGGGGCAAAAGGAAACACCATATATTTT. This rearrangement joins TRBV9 to TRBJ1-3; 12 bases map to TRBD1. Germline V gives CDR1 SGDLS, CDR2 YYNGEE. With V trimmed by 3 bases and J by 4 bases, 11 bases remained unmatched. The CDR3 has 18 amino acids.

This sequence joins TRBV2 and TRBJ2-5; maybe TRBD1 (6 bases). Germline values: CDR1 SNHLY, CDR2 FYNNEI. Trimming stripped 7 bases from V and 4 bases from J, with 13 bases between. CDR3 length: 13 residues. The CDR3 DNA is TGTGCCAGCACGGGACACCAGGGAGAGACCCAGTACTTC. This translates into CASTGHQGETQYF.

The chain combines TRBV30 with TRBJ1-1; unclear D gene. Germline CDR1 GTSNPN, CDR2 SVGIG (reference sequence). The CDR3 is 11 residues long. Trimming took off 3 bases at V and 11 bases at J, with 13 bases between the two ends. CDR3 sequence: CAWRPSVEAFF. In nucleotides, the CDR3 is TGTGCCTGGAGACCGTCCGTCGAGGCTTTCTTT.

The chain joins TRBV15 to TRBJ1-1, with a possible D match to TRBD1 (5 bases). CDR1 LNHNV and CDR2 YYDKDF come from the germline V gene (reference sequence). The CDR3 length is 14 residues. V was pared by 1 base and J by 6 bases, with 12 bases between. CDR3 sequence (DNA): TGTGCCACCAGCAGAGGTTTCGGGGCTCCTGAAGCTTTCTTT. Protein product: CATSRGFGAPEAFF.

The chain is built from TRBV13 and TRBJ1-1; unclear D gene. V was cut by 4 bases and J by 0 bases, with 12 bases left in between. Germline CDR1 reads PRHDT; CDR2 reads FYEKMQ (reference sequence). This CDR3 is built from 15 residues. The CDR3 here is CASSYASTLNTEAFF. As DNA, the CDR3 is TGTGCCAGCAGCTACGCATCCACTTTGAACACTGAAGCTTTCTTT.

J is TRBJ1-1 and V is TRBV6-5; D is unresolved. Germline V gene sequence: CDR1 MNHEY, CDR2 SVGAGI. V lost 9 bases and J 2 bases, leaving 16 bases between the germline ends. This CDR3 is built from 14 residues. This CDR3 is CARPTGSLNTEAFF. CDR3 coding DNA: TGTGCCAGACCGACGGGATCCTTAAACACTGAAGCTTTCTTT.

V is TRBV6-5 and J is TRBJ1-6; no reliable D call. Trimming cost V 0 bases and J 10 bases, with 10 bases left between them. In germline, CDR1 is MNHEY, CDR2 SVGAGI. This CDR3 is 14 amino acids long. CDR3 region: CASSYSMEKSPLHF. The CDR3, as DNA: TGTGCCAGCAGTTACTCGATGGAGAAATCACCCCTCCACTTT.

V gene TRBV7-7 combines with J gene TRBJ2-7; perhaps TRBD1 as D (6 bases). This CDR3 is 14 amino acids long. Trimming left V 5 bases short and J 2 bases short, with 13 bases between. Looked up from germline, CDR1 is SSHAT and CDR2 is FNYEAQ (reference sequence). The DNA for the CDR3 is TGTGCCAGCAGCCAGGGGTTCGGGCCCTACGAGCAGTACTTC. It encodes CASSQGFGPYEQYF.

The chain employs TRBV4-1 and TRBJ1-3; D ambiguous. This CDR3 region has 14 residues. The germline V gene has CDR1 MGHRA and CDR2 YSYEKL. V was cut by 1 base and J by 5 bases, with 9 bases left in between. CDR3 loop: CASSQGGLRNTIYF. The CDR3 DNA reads TGCGCCAGCAGCCAAGGCGGACTGCGAAACACCATATATTTT.

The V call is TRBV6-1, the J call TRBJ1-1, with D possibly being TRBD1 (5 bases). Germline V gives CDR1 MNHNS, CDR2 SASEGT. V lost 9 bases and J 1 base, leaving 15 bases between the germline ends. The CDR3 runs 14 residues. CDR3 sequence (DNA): TGTGCCAGTAACTTAGGGGCTGGGAACACTGAAGCTTTCTTT. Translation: CASNLGAGNTEAFF.

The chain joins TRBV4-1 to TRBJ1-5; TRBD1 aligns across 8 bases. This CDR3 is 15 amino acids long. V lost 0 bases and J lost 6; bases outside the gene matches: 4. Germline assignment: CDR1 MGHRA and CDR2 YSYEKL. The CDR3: CASSQDRTGPQPQHF. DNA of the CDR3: TGCGCCAGCAGCCAAGATCGGACAGGGCCTCAGCCCCAGCATTTT.

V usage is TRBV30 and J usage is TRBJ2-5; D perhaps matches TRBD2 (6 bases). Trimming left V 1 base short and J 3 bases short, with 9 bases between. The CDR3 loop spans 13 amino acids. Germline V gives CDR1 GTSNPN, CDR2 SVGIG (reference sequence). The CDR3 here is CAWSAAGKETQYF. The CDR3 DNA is TGTGCCTGGAGTGCCGCGGGGAAAGAGACCCAGTACTTC.

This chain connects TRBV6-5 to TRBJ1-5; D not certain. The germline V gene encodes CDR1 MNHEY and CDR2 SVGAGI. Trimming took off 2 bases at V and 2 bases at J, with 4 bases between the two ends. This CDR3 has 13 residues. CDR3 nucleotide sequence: TGTGCCAGCAGTTACATGCGCAATCAGCCCCAGCATTTT. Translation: CASSYMRNQPQHF.

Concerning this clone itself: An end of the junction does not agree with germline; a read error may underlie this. The CDR3 loop is CASSPTRTGSHEQYF. CDR3 in DNA: TGCGCCAGCAGCCCGACTCGGACAGGCTCCCACGAGCAGTACTTC. This chain connects TRBV4-1 to TRBJ2-7; 7 positions match TRBD1. This CDR3 is 15 amino acids long. CDR1 is MGHRA, CDR2 YSYEKL, per germline.

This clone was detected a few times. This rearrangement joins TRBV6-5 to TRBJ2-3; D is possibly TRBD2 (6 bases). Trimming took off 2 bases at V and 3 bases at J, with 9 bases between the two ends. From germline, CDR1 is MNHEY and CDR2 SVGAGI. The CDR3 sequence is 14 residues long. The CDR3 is CASSYSGLTDTQYF. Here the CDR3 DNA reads TGTGCCAGCAGTTACAGCGGGCTTACAGATACGCAGTATTTT.

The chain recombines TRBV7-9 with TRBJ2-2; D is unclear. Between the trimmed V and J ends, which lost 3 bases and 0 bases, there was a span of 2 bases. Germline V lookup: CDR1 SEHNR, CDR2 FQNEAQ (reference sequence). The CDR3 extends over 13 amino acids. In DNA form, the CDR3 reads TGTGCCAGCAGCTTTACGAACACCGGGGAGCTGTTTTTT. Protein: CASSFTNTGELFF.

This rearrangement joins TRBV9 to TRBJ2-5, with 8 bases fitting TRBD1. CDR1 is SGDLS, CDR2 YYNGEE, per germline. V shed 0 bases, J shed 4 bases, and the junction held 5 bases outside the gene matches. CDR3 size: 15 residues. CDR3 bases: TGTGCCAGCAGCGTAGGGGCAGGGGGCCTAGAGACCCAGTACTTC. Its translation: CASSVGAGGLETQYF.

The CDR3 protein is CASSGGGHQETQYF. The CDR3 nucleotides read TGTGCCAGTAGTGGAGGGGGCCACCAAGAGACCCAGTACTTC. The V gene is TRBV19, the J gene TRBJ2-5; TRBD1 is a possible D gene (7 bases). CDR1 and CDR2 (germline): LNHDA, SQIVND (reference sequence). The CDR3 runs to 14 residues. Trimming shortened V by 5 bases and J by 0 bases, and 10 bases separated the two germline ends. Full variable domain (remainder filled in from reference TRBV19 and TRBJ2-5): DGGITQSPKYLFRKEGQNVTLSCEQNLNHDAMYWYRQDPGQGLRLIYYSQIVNDFQKGDIAEGYSVSREKKESFPLTVTSAQKNPTAFYLCASSGGGHQETQYFGPGTRLLVL.

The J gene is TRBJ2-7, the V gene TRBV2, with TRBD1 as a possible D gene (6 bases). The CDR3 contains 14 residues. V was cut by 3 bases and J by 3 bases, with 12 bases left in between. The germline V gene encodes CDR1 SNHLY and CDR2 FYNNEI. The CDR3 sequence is CASSDPGQNYEQYF. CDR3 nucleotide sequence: TGTGCCAGCAGTGACCCCGGACAGAACTACGAGCAGTACTTC. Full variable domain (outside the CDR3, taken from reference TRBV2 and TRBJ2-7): EPEVTQTPSHQVTQMGQEVILRCVPISNHLYFYWYRQILGQKVEFLVSFYNNEISEKSEIFDDQFSVERPDGSNFTLKIRSTKLEDSAMYFCASSDPGQNYEQYFGPGTRLTVT.

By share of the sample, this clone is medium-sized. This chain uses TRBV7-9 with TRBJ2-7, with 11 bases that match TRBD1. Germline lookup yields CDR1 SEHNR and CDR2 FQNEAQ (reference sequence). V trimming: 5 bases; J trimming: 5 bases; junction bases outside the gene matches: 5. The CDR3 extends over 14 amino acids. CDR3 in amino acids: CASSPDRGLDEQYF. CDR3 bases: TGTGCCAGCAGCCCGGACAGGGGGCTTGACGAGCAGTACTTC.

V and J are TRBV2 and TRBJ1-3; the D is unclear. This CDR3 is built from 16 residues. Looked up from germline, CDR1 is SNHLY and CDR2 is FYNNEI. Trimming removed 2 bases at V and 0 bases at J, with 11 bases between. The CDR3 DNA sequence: TGTGCCAGCAGTGAATGGGTACAGCACTCTGGAAACACCATATATTTT. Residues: CASSEWVQHSGNTIYF.